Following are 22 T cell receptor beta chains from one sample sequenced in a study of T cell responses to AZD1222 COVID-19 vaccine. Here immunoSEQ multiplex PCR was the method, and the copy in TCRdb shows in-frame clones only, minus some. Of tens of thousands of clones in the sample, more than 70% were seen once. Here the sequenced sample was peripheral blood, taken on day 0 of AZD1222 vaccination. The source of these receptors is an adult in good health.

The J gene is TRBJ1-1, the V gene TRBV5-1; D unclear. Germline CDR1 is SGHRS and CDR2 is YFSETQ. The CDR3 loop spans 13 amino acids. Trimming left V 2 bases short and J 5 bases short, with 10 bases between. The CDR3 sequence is CASSLSGFTEAFF. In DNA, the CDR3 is TGCGCCAGCAGCTTAAGCGGTTTTACTGAAGCTTTCTTT.

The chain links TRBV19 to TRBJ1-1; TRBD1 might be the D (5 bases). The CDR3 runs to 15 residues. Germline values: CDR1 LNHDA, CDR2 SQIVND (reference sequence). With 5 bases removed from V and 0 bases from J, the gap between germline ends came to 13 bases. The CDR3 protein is CASSPGRILNTEAFF. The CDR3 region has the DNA TGTGCCAGTAGTCCGGGACGTATTCTGAACACTGAAGCTTTCTTT.

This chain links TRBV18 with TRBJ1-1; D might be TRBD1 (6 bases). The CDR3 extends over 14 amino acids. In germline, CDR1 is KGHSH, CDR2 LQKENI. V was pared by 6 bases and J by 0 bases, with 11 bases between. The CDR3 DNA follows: TGTGCCAGCTCGCGACAGGAAATGAACACTGAAGCTTTCTTT. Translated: CASSRQEMNTEAFF.

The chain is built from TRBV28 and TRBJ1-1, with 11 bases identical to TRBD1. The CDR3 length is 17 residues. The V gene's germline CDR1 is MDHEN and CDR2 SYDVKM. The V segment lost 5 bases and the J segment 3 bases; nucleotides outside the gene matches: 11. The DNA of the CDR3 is TGTGCCAGCAGTCCACGGACAGGGGGCGTAATTGACACTGAAGCTTTCTTT. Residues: CASSPRTGGVIDTEAFF.

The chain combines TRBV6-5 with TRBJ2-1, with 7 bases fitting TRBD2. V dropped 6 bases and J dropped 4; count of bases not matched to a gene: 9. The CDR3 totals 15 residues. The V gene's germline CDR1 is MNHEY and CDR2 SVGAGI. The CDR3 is CASSLRAGDYNEQFF. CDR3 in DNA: TGTGCCAGCAGCCTAAGGGCGGGAGATTACAATGAGCAGTTCTTC.

The CDR3 loop reads CASSRQTGGRDSYNEQFF. The CDR3 nucleotides are TGCGCCAGCAGCCGACAAACAGGGGGCCGGGACTCCTACAATGAGCAGTTCTTC. The V gene is TRBV4-3, the J gene TRBJ2-1; 9 bases align to TRBD1. V lost 4 bases and J lost 0; bases outside the gene matches: 10. Germline V lookup: CDR1 LGHNA, CDR2 YSLEER. CDR3 length: 18 residues.

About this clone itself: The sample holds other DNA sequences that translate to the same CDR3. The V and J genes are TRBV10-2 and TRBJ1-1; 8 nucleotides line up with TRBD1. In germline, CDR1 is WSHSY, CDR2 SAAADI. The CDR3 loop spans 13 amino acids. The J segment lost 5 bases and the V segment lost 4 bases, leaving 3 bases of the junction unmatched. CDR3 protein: CASSVTGGTEAFF. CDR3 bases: TGCGCCAGCAGTGTTACAGGGGGGACTGAAGCTTTCTTT.

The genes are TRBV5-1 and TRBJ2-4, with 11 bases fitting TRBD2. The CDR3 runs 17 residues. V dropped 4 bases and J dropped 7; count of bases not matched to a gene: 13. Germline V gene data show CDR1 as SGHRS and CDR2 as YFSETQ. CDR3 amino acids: CASSRGTSGGDTNIQYF. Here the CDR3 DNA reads TGCGCCAGCAGCAGGGGGACTAGCGGAGGAGATACGAACATTCAGTACTTC.

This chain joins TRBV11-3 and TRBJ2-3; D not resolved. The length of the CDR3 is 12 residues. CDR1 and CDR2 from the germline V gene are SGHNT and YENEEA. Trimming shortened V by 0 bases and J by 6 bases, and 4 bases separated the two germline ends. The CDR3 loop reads CASSLDGDTQYF. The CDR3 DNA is TGTGCCAGCAGCTTAGATGGGGATACGCAGTATTTT.

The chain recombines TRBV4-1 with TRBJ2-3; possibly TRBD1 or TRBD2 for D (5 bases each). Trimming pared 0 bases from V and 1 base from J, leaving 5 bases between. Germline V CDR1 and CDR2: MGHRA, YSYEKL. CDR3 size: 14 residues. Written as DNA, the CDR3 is TGCGCCAGCAGCCAAGAGGGGGGCACAGATACGCAGTATTTT. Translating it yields CASSQEGGTDTQYF.

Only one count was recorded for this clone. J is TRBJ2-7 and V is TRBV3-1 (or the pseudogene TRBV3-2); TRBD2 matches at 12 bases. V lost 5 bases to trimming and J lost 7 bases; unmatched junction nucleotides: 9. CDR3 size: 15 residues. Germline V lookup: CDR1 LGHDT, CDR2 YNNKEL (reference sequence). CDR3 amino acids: CASSALTSGSGEQYF. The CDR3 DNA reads TGTGCCAGCAGCGCCCTGACTAGCGGGAGCGGGGAGCAGTACTTC.

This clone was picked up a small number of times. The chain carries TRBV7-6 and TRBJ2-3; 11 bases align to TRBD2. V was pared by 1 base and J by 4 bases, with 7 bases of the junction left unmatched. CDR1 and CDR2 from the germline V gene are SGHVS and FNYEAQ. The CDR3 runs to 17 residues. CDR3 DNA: TGTGCCAGCAGCTTAGGGACACTAGCGGGAGCGGCAGATACGCAGTATTTT. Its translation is CASSLGTLAGAADTQYF.

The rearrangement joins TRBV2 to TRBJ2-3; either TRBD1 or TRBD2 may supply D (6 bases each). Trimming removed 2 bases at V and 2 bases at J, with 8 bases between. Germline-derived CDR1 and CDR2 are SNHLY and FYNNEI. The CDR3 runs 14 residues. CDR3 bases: TGTGCCAGCAGTGAAAGGGGGGACACAGATACGCAGTATTTT. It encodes CASSERGDTDTQYF. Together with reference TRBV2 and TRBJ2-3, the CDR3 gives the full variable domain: EPEVTQTPSHQVTQMGQEVILRCVPISNHLYFYWYRQILGQKVEFLVSFYNNEISEKSEIFDDQFSVERPDGSNFTLKIRSTKLEDSAMYFCASSERGDTDTQYFGPGTRLTVL.

In DNA form, the CDR3 reads TGTGCCAGCAGCCAGTCTAATGAAAAACTGTTTTTT. Translating gives CASSQSNEKLFF. V is TRBV6-6 and J is TRBJ1-4; D is undetermined. The length of the CDR3 is 12 residues. Germline loops: CDR1 MNHNY, CDR2 SVGAGI (reference sequence). Trimming removed 6 bases from V and 3 bases from J, with 5 bases in between.

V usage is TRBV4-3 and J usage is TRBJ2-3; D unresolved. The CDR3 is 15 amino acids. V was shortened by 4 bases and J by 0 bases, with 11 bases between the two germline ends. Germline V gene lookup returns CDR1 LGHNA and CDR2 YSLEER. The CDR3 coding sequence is TGCGCCAGCAGCCCAGAAGGACCTAGCACAGATACGCAGTATTTT. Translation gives CASSPEGPSTDTQYF.

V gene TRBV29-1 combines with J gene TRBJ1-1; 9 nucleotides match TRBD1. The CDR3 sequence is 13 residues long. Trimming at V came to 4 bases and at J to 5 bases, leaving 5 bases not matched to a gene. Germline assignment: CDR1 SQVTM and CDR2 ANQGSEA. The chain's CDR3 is CSVGKTGGTEAFF. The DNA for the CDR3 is TGCAGCGTTGGGAAGACAGGGGGGACTGAAGCTTTCTTT.

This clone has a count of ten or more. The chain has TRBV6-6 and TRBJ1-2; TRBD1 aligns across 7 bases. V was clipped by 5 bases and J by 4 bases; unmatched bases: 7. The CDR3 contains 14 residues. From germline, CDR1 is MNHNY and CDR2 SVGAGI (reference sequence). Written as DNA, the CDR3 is TGTGCCAGCAGTACCCCCGGACAGGCCTATGGCTACACCTTC. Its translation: CASSTPGQAYGYTF.

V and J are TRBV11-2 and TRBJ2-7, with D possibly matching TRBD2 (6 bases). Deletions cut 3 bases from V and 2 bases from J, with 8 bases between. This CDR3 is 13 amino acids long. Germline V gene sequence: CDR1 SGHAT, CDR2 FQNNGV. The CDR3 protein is CASSFGTAYEQYF. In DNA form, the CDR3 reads TGTGCCAGCAGCTTCGGGACTGCCTACGAGCAGTACTTC. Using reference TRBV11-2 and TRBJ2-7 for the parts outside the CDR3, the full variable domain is EAGVAQSPRYKIIEKRQSVAFWCNPISGHATLYWYQQILGQGPKLLIQFQNNGVVDDSQLPKDRFSAERLKGVDSTLKIQPAKLEDSAVYLCASSFGTAYEQYFGPGTRLTVT.

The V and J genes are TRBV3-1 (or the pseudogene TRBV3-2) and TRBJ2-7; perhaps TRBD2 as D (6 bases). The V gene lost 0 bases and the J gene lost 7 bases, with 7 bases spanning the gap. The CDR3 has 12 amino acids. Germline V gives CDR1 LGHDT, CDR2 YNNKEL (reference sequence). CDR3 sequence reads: CASSQDRGEQYF. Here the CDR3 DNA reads TGTGCCAGCAGCCAAGACCGGGGGGAGCAGTACTTC.

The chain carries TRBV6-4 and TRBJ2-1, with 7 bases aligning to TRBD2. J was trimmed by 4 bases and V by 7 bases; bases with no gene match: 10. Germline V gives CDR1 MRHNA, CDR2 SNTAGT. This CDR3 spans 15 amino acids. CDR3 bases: TGTGCCAGCATGACCCCCGGACTAGATTACAATGAGCAGTTCTTC. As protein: CASMTPGLDYNEQFF.

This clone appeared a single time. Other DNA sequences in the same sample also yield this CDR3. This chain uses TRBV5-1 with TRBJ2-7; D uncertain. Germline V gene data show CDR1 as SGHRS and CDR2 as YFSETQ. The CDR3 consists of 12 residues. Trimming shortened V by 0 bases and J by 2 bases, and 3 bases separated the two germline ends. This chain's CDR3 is CASSLDTYEQYF. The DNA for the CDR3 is TGCGCCAGCAGCTTGGATACCTACGAGCAGTACTTC.

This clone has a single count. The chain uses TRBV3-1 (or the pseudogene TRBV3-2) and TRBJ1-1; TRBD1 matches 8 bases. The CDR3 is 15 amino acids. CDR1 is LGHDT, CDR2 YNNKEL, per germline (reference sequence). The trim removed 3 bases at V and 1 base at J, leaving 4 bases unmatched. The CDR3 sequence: CASSHGQGRNTEAFF. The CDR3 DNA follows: TGTGCCAGCAGCCATGGACAGGGAAGGAACACTGAAGCTTTCTTT.